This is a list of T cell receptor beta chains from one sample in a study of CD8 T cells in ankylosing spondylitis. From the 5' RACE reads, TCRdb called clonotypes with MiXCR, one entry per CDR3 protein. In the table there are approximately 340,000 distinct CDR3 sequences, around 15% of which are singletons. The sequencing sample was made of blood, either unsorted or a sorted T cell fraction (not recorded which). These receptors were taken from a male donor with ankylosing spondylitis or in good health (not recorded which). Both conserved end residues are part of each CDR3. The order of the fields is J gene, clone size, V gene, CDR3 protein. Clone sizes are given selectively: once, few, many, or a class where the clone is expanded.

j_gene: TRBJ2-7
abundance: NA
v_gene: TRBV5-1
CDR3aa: CASSSGTGGGEQYF

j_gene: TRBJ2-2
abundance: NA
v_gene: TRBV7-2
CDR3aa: CASSLAIGTGELFF

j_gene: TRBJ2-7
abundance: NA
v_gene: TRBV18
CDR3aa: CASSPRGTGINEQYF

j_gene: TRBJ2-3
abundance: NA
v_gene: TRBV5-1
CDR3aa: CASSFSPRGGPDTQYF

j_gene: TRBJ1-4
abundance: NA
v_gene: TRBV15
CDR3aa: CATKAATNEKLFF

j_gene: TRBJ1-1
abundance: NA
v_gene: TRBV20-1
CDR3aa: CSARPLGVNTEAFF

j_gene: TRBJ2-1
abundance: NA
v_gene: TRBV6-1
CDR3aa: CASSEQAITYNEQFF

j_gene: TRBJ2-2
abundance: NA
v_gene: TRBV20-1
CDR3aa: CSARDRWASLPGTGELFF

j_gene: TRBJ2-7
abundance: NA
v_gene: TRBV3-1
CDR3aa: CASSQRLHEQYF

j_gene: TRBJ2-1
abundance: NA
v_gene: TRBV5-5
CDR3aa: CASSLEPEYNEQFF

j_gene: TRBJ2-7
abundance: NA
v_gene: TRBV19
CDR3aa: CASRSGLPPYEQYF

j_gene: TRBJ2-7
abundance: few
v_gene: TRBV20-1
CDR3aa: CSAPPDNRREQYF

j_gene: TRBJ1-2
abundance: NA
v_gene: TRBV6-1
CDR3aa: CASSDRDRVYGYTF

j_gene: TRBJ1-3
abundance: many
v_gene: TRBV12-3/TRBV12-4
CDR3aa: CASSFGVSGNTIYF

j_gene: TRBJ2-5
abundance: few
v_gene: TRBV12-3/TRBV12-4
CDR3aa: CASSHEGRRETQYF

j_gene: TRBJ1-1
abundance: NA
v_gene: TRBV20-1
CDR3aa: CSARDYRFQGEAFF

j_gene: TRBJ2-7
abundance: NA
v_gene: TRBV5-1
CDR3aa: CASSLDSAYEQYF

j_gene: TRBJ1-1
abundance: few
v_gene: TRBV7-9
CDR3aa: CASSSPSTVPGTEAFF

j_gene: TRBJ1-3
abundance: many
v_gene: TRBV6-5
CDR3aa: CASSYRTGGNTIYF

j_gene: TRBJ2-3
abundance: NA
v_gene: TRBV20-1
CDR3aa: CSAREPSGRDTDTQYF